These 10 T cell receptor beta chains were all obtained from the same sample, sequenced in a study of Tregs in tolerant kidney transplant recipients (dated by TCRdb to between 2017 and 2020). Explained via the paper, the time point label denotes: blood sample drawn before combined kidney and bone marrow transplant. Libraries were prepared through the immunoSEQ multiplex PCR assay. TCRdb limited this immuneACCESS table to in-frame rearrangements with V and J called. A share of clones is missing; checked studies link under half to unresolved V genes, and the rest is unexplained. This sample's clone table shows some 52,000 clones. The ten top clones hold about 0.83% of the sample. The material sequenced was CD4+ T cells from blood, taken before the transplant. The receptors here all came from a human donor who received a combined kidney and bone marrow transplant.

The CDR3 here is CASSVGGNSPLHF. The covered CDR3 bases are TGTGCCAGCAGTGTAGGGGGAAATTCACCC. The chain uses TRBV6-1 and TRBJ1-6; a weak D match, TRBD1 (6 bases). The read ends 3 residues before the CDR3 terminus; that terminus is restored from the germline J gene. V was pared by 4 bases and J by 7 bases, with 8 bases between. The CDR3 spans 13 residues. The V gene's germline CDR1 is MNHNS and CDR2 SASEGT.

On this clone: The CDR3 end falls 3 residues outside the read, so it is completed with the germline J gene. The gene calls are TRBV20-1 and TRBJ1-2, with 8 positions matching TRBD1. Germline CDR1 DFQATT, CDR2 SNEGSKA (reference sequence). The CDR3 totals 14 residues. Unmatched junction bases numbered 11, after V lost 5 bases and J lost 6 bases. The DNA read from the CDR3 is TGCAGTGCTTCAAGGGACAGGAGATCAGATGGC. It codes for CSASRDRRSDG. Given in full, the CDR3 is CSASRDRRSDGYTF.

As concerns this clone: Read coverage stops 3 residues before the CDR3 terminus; the germline J gene supplies the remainder. The chain recombines TRBV18 with TRBJ2-5, with D possibly being TRBD1 (6 bases). V lost 1 base, J lost 1 base, and 7 bases lay in between. This CDR3 has 14 residues. Germline V gives CDR1 KGHSH, CDR2 LQKENI. CDR3 DNA (partial): TGTGCCAGCTCACCACTGGACAGCCAAGAGACC. Translating gives CASSPLDSQET. The entire CDR3 protein is CASSPLDSQETQYF.

To note about this clone: The read comes to an end 3 residues before the CDR3 does, leaving the germline J gene to fill in the end. This chain uses TRBV19 with TRBJ1-2; D uncertain. Germline values: CDR1 LNHDA, CDR2 SQIVND (reference sequence). CDR3 length: 14 amino acids. V dropped 5 bases and J dropped 4 bases, with 14 bases sitting between them. The sequenced CDR3 bases are TGTGCCAGTAGTCTATGGAACAGCCCCTATGGC. Translation: CASSLWNSPYG. The complete CDR3 reads CASSLWNSPYGYTF.

On this clone itself: The read halts 3 residues ahead of the CDR3 end, with the missing end drawn from the germline J gene. The chain uses TRBV2 and TRBJ1-2, with no clear D. The CDR3 covers 14 residues. The germline V gene encodes CDR1 SNHLY and CDR2 FYNNEI. The V end was cut by 5 bases, the J end by 4 bases, with 14 bases between. The part of the CDR3 DNA that was read is TGTGCCAGCAGTAACCGGGTCTCGGGCTATGGC. Amino acids: CASSNRVSGYG. The entire CDR3 sequence reads CASSNRVSGYGYTF.

Details on this clone: The CDR3 extends 3 residues past the end of the read, so its final part is completed from the germline J gene. V usage is TRBV7-6 and J usage is TRBJ1-1, with 7 bases aligning to TRBD1. Trimming cost V 5 bases and J 3 bases; bases outside gene matches: 9. Germline CDR1 SGHVS, CDR2 FNYEAQ. CDR3 length equals 15 residues. The CDR3 loop reads CASSPNRGLHTEAFF. The DNA read from the CDR3 is TGTGCCAGCAGCCCCAACAGGGGTCTACACACTGAA.

As to this clone: The CDR3 extends 3 residues past the end of the read, so its final part is completed from the germline J gene. V gene TRBV18 combines with J gene TRBJ1-2; D gene unclear. Looked up from germline, CDR1 is KGHSH and CDR2 is LQKENI. The CDR3 extends over 11 amino acids. Partial CDR3 DNA: TGTGCCAGCTCGGCCGGGGAAGGC. As protein: CASSAGEG. The full CDR3 protein reads CASSAGEGYTF.

To note about this clone: The read is 3 residues too short to cover the CDR3 end, so that end is filled in from the germline J gene. The chain recombines TRBV29-1 with TRBJ2-3; TRBD2 might be the D (6 bases). CDR3 length equals 15 residues. Germline V CDR1 and CDR2: SQVTM, ANQGSEA. V was pared by 3 bases and J by 3 bases, with 16 bases between. The part of the CDR3 DNA that was read is TGCAGCGTTGAGGGGACTTCCTCGGATACAGATACG. Encoded protein: CSVEGTSSDTDT. The whole CDR3 sequence reads CSVEGTSSDTDTQYF.

Notes on this clone: The read comes to an end 3 residues before the CDR3 does, leaving the germline J gene to fill in the end. The rearrangement joins TRBV19 to TRBJ2-5; tentatively, D is TRBD1 or TRBD2 (5 bases each). Between the trimmed V and J ends, which lost 3 bases and 1 base, there was a span of 6 bases. CDR3 length: 13 amino acids. Germline V lookup: CDR1 LNHDA, CDR2 SQIVND (reference sequence). Incomplete CDR3 DNA: TGTGCCAGTAGTATGAGGGGCCAAGAGACC. This gives the protein CASSMRGQET. The entire CDR3 reads CASSMRGQETQYF.

As regards this clone: With the read ending 3 residues before the CDR3 end, the germline J gene is used to fill in that end. V usage is TRBV20-1 and J usage is TRBJ2-4, with D perhaps matching TRBD2 (7 bases). The V gene lost 2 bases and the J gene lost 1 base, with 18 bases spanning the gap. Germline CDR1 and CDR2: DFQATT and SNEGSKA (reference sequence). CDR3 length: 17 amino acids. The CDR3 here is CSARPRGATGAKNIQYF. The CDR3 bases that were read are TGCAGTGCTAGACCACGGGGGGCAACGGGGGCCAAAAACATT.